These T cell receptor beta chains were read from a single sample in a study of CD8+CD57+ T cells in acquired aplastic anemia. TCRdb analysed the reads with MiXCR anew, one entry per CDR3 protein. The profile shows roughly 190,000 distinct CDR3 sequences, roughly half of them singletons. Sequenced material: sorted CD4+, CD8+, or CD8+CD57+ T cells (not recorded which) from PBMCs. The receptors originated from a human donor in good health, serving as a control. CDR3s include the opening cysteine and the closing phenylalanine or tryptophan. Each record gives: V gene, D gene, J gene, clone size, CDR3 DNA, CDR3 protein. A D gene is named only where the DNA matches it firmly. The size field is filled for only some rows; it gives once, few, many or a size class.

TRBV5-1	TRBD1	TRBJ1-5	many	TGCGCCAGCAGCTTGGAAGGACAGGGAGGACAGCCCCAGCATTTT	CASSLEGQGGQPQHF
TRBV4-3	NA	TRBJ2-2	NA	TGCGCCAGCAGCCAAGATTGGGGGACCGGGGAGCTGTTTTTT	CASSQDWGTGELFF
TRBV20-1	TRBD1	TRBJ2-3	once	TGCAGTGCTAGAGAATGGGACAGGGTGAGCACAGATACGCAGTATTTT	CSAREWDRVSTDTQYF
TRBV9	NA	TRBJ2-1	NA	TGTGCCAGCAGCGTAGATGGGGTTACCTACAATGAGCAGTTCTTC	CASSVDGVTYNEQFF
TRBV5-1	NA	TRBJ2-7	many	TGCGCCAGCAGCTTGGCCGCAGGGGAGGTTGGGGAGCAGTACTTC	CASSLAAGEVGEQYF
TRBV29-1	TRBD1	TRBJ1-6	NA	TGCAGCGGACAGGGATCAAATTCACCCCTCCACTTT	CSGQGSNSPLHF
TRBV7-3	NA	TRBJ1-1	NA	TGTGCCAGCAGCTTAGTTATATTACAGGGCCTGAACACTGAAGCTTTCTTT	CASSLVILQGLNTEAFF
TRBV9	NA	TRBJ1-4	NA	TGTGCCAGCAGCGTAGAAGGGTTTCGTGGTGAAAAACTGTTTTTT	CASSVEGFRGEKLFF
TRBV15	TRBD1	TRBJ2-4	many	TGTGCCACCAGCAGAGGGGGGGACAGGGGGGTCAAAAACATTCAGTACTTC	CATSRGGDRGVKNIQYF
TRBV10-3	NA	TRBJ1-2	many	TGTGCCATCAGTGAGGCCCCAAGGGAGAACTATGGCTACACCTTC	CAISEAPRENYGYTF
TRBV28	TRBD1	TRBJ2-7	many	TGTGCCAGCAGGTTGTGGGACAGGTCCTACGAGCAGTACTTC	CASRLWDRSYEQYF
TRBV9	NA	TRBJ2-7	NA	TGTGCCAGCAGCGTAGCCCAGACAGACTCCTACGAGCAGTACTTC	CASSVAQTDSYEQYF
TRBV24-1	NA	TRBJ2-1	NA	TGTGCCACCAGTGATCGAGGCTCAAATGAGCAGTTCTTC	CATSDRGSNEQFF
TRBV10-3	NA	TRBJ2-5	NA	TGTGCCATCAGTGGGTTAAGGGGTTCACAAGAGACCCAGTACTTC	CAISGLRGSQETQYF
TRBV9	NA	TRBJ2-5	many	TGTGCCAGCAGCGTAGGCCCGGGGCGAGAGACCCAGTACTTC	CASSVGPGRETQYF
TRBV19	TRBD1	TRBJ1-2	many	TGTGCCAGTAGTATATTTTCGTCCGGGACAGGGTATGGCTACACCTTC	CASSIFSSGTGYGYTF
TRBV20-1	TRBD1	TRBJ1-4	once	TGCAGTGCTAGAAAACAGGGGGCGCAGGAAAAACTGTTTTTT	CSARKQGAQEKLFF
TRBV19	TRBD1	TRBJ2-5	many	TGTGCCAGCGCAGGGACAGGGGGATATGTCCAAGAGACCCAGTACTTC	CASAGTGGYVQETQYF
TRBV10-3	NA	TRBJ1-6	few	TGTGCCATCAGTGAGTCGAAGGAGGGTGGTAACTATAATTCACCCCTCCACTTT	CAISESKEGGNYNSPLHF
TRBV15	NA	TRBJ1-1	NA	TGTGCCACCAGCAGAGAGGGACCAAAGGCTTTCTTT	CATSREGPKAFF
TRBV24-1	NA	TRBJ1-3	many	TGTGCCACCAGTGGACAGACCGGAAACACCATATATTTT	CATSGQTGNTIYF
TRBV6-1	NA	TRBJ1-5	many	TGTGCCAGCAGTGAAGATCAAGGGATGGTGAGCAATCAGCCCCAGCATTTT	CASSEDQGMVSNQPQHF
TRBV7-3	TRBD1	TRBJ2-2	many	TGTGCCAGCAGCCCCCAAGGGGGCTATAACACCGGGGAGCTGTTTTTT	CASSPQGGYNTGELFF
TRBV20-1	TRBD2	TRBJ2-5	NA	TGCAGTGTCGCGGGGGGGCGGAAGACCCAGTACTTC	CSVAGGRKTQYF
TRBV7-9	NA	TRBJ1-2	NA	TGTGCCAGCACCCCCCTTCAGGGGCATGGCTACACCTTC	CASTPLQGHGYTF
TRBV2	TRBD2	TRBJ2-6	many	TGTGCCAGCAGTTCACTAGCGTGGGGGACCTCTGGGGCCAACGTCCTGACTTTC	CASSSLAWGTSGANVLTF
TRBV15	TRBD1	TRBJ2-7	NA	TGTGCCACCAGCAGGGGACAGCTCTCCTACGAGCAGTACTTC	CATSRGQLSYEQYF
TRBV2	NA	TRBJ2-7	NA	TGTGCCAGCAAGGGGACCTCCTACGAGCAGTACTTC	CASKGTSYEQYF
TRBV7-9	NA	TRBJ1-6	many	TGTGCCAGCAGCTTCACCCCAGCCAGGGCCGATAATTCACCCCTCCACTTT	CASSFTPARADNSPLHF
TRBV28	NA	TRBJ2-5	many	TGTGCCAGCTCCGACGTGAGAGCGAAAGAGACCCAGTACTTC	CASSDVRAKETQYF
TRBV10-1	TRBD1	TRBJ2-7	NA	TGCGCCAGCACCTCCAGGGGGCGAGGATCCTACGAGCAGTACTTC	CASTSRGRGSYEQYF
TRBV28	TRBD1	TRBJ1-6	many	TGTGCCAGCAGTCCCCTGGGACAGGGCGCCTCTTCACCCCTCCACTTT	CASSPLGQGASSPLHF
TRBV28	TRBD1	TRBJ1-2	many	TGTGCCAGCACCGCCGGACAGGGGAACTATGGCTACACCTTC	CASTAGQGNYGYTF
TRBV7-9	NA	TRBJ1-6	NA	TGCGCCAGCAGCAGGTCCTATAATTCACCCCTCCACTTT	CASSRSYNSPLHF
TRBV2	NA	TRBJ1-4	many	TGTGCCAGCACCATAGGGGGGGCTAGAGGTGAAAAACTGTTTTTT	CASTIGGARGEKLFF